The 17 T cell receptor beta chains listed next were all sequenced from one sample in a study of shared clonotypes between healthy human individuals. The data were produced by immunoSEQ multiplex PCR, yet TCRdb's version contains in-frame clones alone and is incomplete. The top ten hold 0.37% of the sample, which has about 2.3 million clones, roughly 92% seen once. The source material was naive CD4+ T cells from PBMCs. The subset was: CD45RA+ positively selected. These receptors came from a man aged 18 to 29 in good health. Some clones in this sample may be carry-over from other donors' samples.

In the case of this clone: At the DNA level, this CDR3 is encoded by other sequences in the same sample as well. The genes are TRBV6-5 and TRBJ2-2, with 9 bases identical to TRBD2. The CDR3 spans 15 residues. V was pared by 4 bases and J by 5 bases, with 5 bases of the junction left unmatched. The germline CDR1 and CDR2 sequences are MNHEY and SVGAGI. The CDR3 reads CASSSGSGRTGELFF. The CDR3 nucleotides read TGTGCCAGCAGTTCCGGCAGCGGGAGGACCGGGGAGCTGTTTTTT.

The CDR3 is CASSESLAGRNEQFF. The CDR3 DNA sequence: TGTGCCAGCAGTGAAAGTCTAGCGGGGAGGAATGAGCAGTTCTTC. The chain employs TRBV2 and TRBJ2-1, with 9 bases matching TRBD2. CDR1 is SNHLY and CDR2 is FYNNEI in the germline V gene. The CDR3 length is 15 residues. V lost 2 bases and J lost 7; bases outside the gene matches: 6.

V is TRBV13 and J is TRBJ2-7; perhaps TRBD1 as D (5 bases). V was clipped by 1 base and J by 6 bases, with 22 bases between them. The CDR3 covers 17 residues. Germline CDR1 PRHDT, CDR2 FYEKMQ (reference sequence). The CDR3, as DNA: TGTGCCAGCAGCTTAGTTCCGGGTGGCAGGGAAGCCGGCGAGCAGTACTTC. It encodes CASSLVPGGREAGEQYF. Full variable domain (outside the CDR3, taken from reference TRBV13 and TRBJ2-7): AAGVIQSPRHLIKEKRETATLKCYPIPRHDTVYWYQQGPGQDPQFLISFYEKMQSDKGSIPDRFSAQQFSDYHSELNMSSLELGDSALYFCASSLVPGGREAGEQYFGPGTRLTVT.

The rearrangement joins TRBV28 to TRBJ2-7; 8 positions match TRBD2. Per germline, CDR1 MDHEN and CDR2 SYDVKM. V lost 7 bases and J lost 5; bases outside the gene matches: 13. This CDR3 contains 15 residues. The chain's CDR3 is CASTSGGTSFHEQYF. CDR3 in DNA: TGTGCCAGCACTTCGGGGGGGACTAGTTTCCACGAGCAGTACTTC.

This clone is a singleton in its sample. The chain combines TRBV29-1 with TRBJ2-1, with TRBD2 identical over 9 bases. The ends lost 4 bases at V and 8 bases at J; junction bases unmatched: 6. This CDR3 is built from 13 residues. Germline V lookup: CDR1 SQVTM, CDR2 ANQGSEA. The CDR3 sequence: CSVGPSGIDEQFF. The CDR3 DNA follows: TGCAGCGTTGGGCCTAGCGGGATTGATGAGCAGTTCTTC.

This chain uses TRBV7-2 with TRBJ2-7, with 7 bases fitting TRBD2. Germline V gene lookup returns CDR1 SGHTA and CDR2 FQGNSA. There are 15 residues in the CDR3. With 1 base clipped from V and 2 bases from J, the junction kept 5 bases outside the gene matches. The CDR3 is CASSLVVGTTYEQYF. The CDR3, as DNA: TGTGCCAGCAGCTTAGTAGTGGGGACTACCTACGAGCAGTACTTC.

About this clone: Other DNA sequences in this sample translate to the same CDR3. The chain recombines TRBV28 with TRBJ2-3, with D possibly TRBD1 on 5 matching bases. The germline V gene has CDR1 MDHEN and CDR2 SYDVKM. There are 13 residues in the CDR3. V lost 5 bases and J 2 bases, leaving 8 bases between the germline ends. The CDR3 loop is CASSRGSTDTQYF. The CDR3 DNA reads as TGTGCCAGCAGTAGGGGATCCACAGATACGCAGTATTTT.

This clone was counted once. This chain connects TRBV6-4 to TRBJ2-3; no clear D gene. The CDR3 consists of 15 residues. V lost 2 bases, J lost 8 bases, and 17 bases lay in between. The germline CDR1 and CDR2 sequences are MRHNA and SNTAGT. The CDR3 DNA reads as TGTGCCAGCAGTGACGTTCTTTCATCACAAAGTACGCAGTATTTT. It specifies CASSDVLSSQSTQYF.

The rearrangement joins TRBV28 to TRBJ1-3, with D uncertain. Per the germline V gene, CDR1 is MDHEN and CDR2 is SYDVKM. The CDR3 spans 16 residues. Trimming took off 6 bases at V and 2 bases at J, with 17 bases between the two ends. CDR3 sequence: CASSSTGGETGNTIYF. The CDR3 nucleotides read TGTGCCAGCAGCTCTACGGGCGGGGAAACTGGAAACACCATATATTTT.

The chain combines TRBV30 with TRBJ1-4; no firm D call. From germline, CDR1 is GTSNPN and CDR2 SVGIG (reference sequence). Deletions cut 8 bases from V and 3 bases from J, with 13 bases between. The CDR3 has 13 residues. This CDR3 is CALGRRANEKLFF. The CDR3 nucleotides read TGTGCCCTTGGAAGGAGGGCTAATGAAAAACTGTTTTTT.

This rearrangement joins TRBV6-5 to TRBJ1-4; D might be TRBD1 (5 bases). The V gene lost 8 bases and the J gene lost 7 bases, with 8 bases spanning the gap. Germline lookup yields CDR1 MNHEY and CDR2 SVGAGI. The CDR3 spans 11 residues. The CDR3 is CASGTGEKLFF. The DNA of the CDR3 is TGTGCCAGCGGCACAGGTGAAAAACTGTTTTTT.

Comments on this clone: Additional DNA sequences in this sample encode the identical CDR3. The rearrangement links TRBV28 to TRBJ1-1; D is undetermined. Germline-derived CDR1 and CDR2 are MDHEN and SYDVKM. V shed 5 bases and J shed 1 base, with 2 bases lying between them. CDR3 length equals 11 residues. In DNA form, the CDR3 reads TGTGCCAGCAGTCAGAACACTGAAGCTTTCTTT. Translating it yields CASSQNTEAFF.

This chain links TRBV2 with TRBJ2-1; D unresolved. This CDR3 region has 14 residues. Germline CDR1 reads SNHLY; CDR2 reads FYNNEI. Trimming stripped 6 bases from V and 2 bases from J, with 11 bases between. The CDR3: CASRAYAPYNEQFF. The CDR3 nucleotides are TGTGCCAGCAGGGCTTATGCACCCTACAATGAGCAGTTCTTC.

The rearrangement joins TRBV18 to TRBJ2-7, with D hard to call. The CDR3 consists of 12 residues. V was cut by 5 bases and J by 5 bases, with 10 bases left in between. Germline V gene data show CDR1 as KGHSH and CDR2 as LQKENI. The DNA of the CDR3 is TGTGCCAGCTCATCCTTTTCAAACGAGCAGTACTTC. Protein: CASSSFSNEQYF.

The V call is TRBV11-2, the J call TRBJ1-4, with unresolved D. The CDR3 covers 14 residues. V gave up 6 bases and J gave up 7 bases, with 15 bases separating them. The germline gives CDR1 SGHAT, CDR2 FQNNGV. CDR3 protein: CASSTIRGAEKLFF. For the CDR3, the DNA is TGTGCCAGCAGTACAATTAGAGGCGCTGAAAAACTGTTTTTT. Full variable domain (missing parts from reference TRBV11-2 and TRBJ1-4): EAGVAQSPRYKIIEKRQSVAFWCNPISGHATLYWYQQILGQGPKLLIQFQNNGVVDDSQLPKDRFSAERLKGVDSTLKIQPAKLEDSAVYLCASSTIRGAEKLFFGSGTQLSVL.

The rearrangement links TRBV5-6 to TRBJ2-3; TRBD1 matches at 11 bases. The germline V gene has CDR1 SGHDT and CDR2 YYEEEE. V lost 0 bases, J lost 5 bases, and 2 bases stayed unmatched. The CDR3 loop spans 15 amino acids. The CDR3 nucleotides read TGTGCCAGCAGCTTGGGGGACAGGGGGGTAGATACGCAGTATTTT. Translation: CASSLGDRGVDTQYF.

This clone was found once. J is TRBJ2-1 and V is TRBV29-1; 9 positions match TRBD2. CDR3 length: 14 amino acids. The trim removed 7 bases at V and 4 bases at J, leaving 8 bases unmatched. Germline CDR1 is SQVTM and CDR2 is ANQGSEA. CDR3 in DNA: TGCAGCGCCCTGCCGGGACTAGCTTACAATGAGCAGTTCTTC. Amino acids: CSALPGLAYNEQFF.